The clone carrying this T cell receptor beta chain was counted only a few times. This CDR3 region has 15 residues. Germline loops: CDR1 SEHNR, CDR2 FQNEAQ (reference sequence). V lost 1 base to trimming and J lost 3 bases, with 12 bases between them. The data stem from a study of cytomegalovirus exposure and HLA in healthy donors. 13 Jbeta primers and 60 Vbeta primers were used for the PCR. Clones were sequenced by immunoSEQ multiplex PCR, and TCRdb holds only the in-frame ones, with some missing. This sample has some 120,000 clones, with about 10% found just once. This receptor was identified in a man younger than 40 in good health and CMV-seronegative. The chain combines TRBV7-9 with TRBJ1-1; tentative D call: TRBD1 (5 bases). Sequencing was carried out using PBMCs. The chain's CDR3 is CASSLGLTGDTEAFF. The CDR3 DNA reads as TGTGCCAGCAGCTTAGGCTTGACGGGGGACACTGAAGCTTTCTTT.